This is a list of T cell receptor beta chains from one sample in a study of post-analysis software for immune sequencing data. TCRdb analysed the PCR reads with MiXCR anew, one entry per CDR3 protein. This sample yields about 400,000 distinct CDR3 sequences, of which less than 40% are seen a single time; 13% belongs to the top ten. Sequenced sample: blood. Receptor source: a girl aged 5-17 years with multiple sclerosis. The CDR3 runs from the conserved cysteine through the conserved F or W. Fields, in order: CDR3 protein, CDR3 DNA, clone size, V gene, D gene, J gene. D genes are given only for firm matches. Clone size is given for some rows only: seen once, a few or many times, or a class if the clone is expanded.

CDR3 protein: CASSHSFGGQGARNEQFF
CDR3 DNA: TGTGCCAGCAGCCATTCCTTTGGAGGGCAGGGGGCGCGCAATGAGCAGTTCTTC
clone size: .
V gene: TRBV3-1
D gene: TRBD1
J gene: TRBJ2-1

CDR3 protein: CATSESGGLEQFF
CDR3 DNA: TGTGCCACCAGTGAATCAGGGGGCTTAGAGCAGTTCTTC
clone size: few
V gene: TRBV24-1
D gene: TRBD1
J gene: TRBJ2-1

CDR3 protein: CASSFSTASTDTQYF
CDR3 DNA: TGTGCCAGCAGTTTCTCGACAGCTAGCACAGATACGCAGTATTTT
clone size: .
V gene: TRBV6-2/TRBV6-3
D gene: .
J gene: TRBJ2-3

CDR3 protein: CASSPQRGGDTRYF
CDR3 DNA: TGTGCCAGCAGCCCCCAGCGGGGGGGTGATACGCGGTATTTT
clone size: .
V gene: TRBV7-2
D gene: TRBD2
J gene: TRBJ2-3

CDR3 protein: CASSLGLSNNQPQHF
CDR3 DNA: TGTGCCAGCAGCTTAGGACTTAGTAACAATCAGCCCCAGCATTTT
clone size: .
V gene: TRBV7-2
D gene: .
J gene: TRBJ1-5

CDR3 protein: CASRLDRVHEQYF
CDR3 DNA: TGTGCCAGCAGGTTGGACAGGGTCCACGAGCAGTACTTC
clone size: many
V gene: TRBV6-5
D gene: TRBD1
J gene: TRBJ2-7

CDR3 protein: CASSRTSPADMQYF
CDR3 DNA: TGTGCCAGCAGCCGGACCTCGCCAGCAGATATGCAGTATTTT
clone size: .
V gene: TRBV12-3/TRBV12-4
D gene: .
J gene: TRBJ2-3

CDR3 protein: CASSVGTRRNNEQFF
CDR3 DNA: TGTGCCAGCAGTGTCGGGACTCGACGGAACAATGAGCAGTTCTTC
clone size: .
V gene: TRBV27
D gene: .
J gene: TRBJ2-1

CDR3 protein: CSARANRGEYF
CDR3 DNA: TGCAGTGCTAGAGCGAACAGGGGGGAGTACTTC
clone size: few
V gene: TRBV20-1
D gene: TRBD1
J gene: TRBJ2-5

CDR3 protein: CASSQYDGYNEKLFF
CDR3 DNA: TGCGCCAGCAGCCAATATGACGGATATAATGAAAAACTGTTTTTT
clone size: .
V gene: TRBV4-1
D gene: .
J gene: TRBJ1-4